This TCR beta chain was retrieved from a study of beta chain features in type 1 diabetes. General study points: Moderately but significantly shorter TCRB CDR3s were found in Type 1 diabetes patients in all four CD4+ subsets. For TCRB rearrangement, an influence of HLA type remained unresolved here. PCR could preferentially amplify shorter templates, alike in patients and controls.

Germline V gives CDR1 MNHEY, CDR2 SVGAGI. There are 15 residues in the CDR3. V was clipped by 7 bases and J by 4 bases; unmatched bases: 8. This clone appeared a few times. The target antigen is unknown. All of the isolated RNA was reverse transcribed, so expressed TCRB transcripts were sequenced. Here immunoSEQ multiplex PCR was the method, and the copy in TCRdb shows in-frame clones only, minus some. Here the sample spans roughly 140,000 clones, 6.9% being singletons. Each of the CD4+ naive, central memory, regulatory and stem cell-like memory populations was sorted via CD45RO/CCR7/CD25/CD127/CD95/CD27.

This TCR came from a woman between 25 and 40 years old in good health. V and J are TRBV6-5 and TRBJ2-4, with 9 bases fitting TRBD1. Material: central memory CD4+ T cells from blood. Here the CDR3 reads CASTLGGTGKNIQYF. Here the CDR3 DNA reads TGTGCCAGCACCCTAGGTGGGACAGGGAAAAACATTCAGTACTTC.